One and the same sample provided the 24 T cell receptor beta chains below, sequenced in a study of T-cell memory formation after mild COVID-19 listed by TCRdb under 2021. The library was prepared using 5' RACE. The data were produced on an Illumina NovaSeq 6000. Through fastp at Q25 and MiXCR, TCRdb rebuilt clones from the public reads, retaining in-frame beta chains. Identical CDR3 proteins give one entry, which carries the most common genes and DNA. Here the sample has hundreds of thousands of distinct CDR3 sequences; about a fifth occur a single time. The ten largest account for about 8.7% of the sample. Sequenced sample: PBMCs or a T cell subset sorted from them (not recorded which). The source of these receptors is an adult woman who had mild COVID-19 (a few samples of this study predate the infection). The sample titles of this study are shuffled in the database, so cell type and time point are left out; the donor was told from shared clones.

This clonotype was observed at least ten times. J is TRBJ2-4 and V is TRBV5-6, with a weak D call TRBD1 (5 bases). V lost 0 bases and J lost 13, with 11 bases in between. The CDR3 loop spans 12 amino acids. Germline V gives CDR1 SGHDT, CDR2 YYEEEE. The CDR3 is CASSLEGKKQYF. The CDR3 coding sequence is TGTGCCAGCAGCTTGGAGGGGAAAAAGCAGTACTTC. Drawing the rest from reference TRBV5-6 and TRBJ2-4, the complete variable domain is DAGVTQSPTHLIKTRGQQVTLRCSPKSGHDTVSWYQQALGQGPQFIFQYYEEEERQRGNFPDRFSGHQFPNYSSELNVNALLLGDSALYLCASSLEGKKQYFGAGTRLSVL.

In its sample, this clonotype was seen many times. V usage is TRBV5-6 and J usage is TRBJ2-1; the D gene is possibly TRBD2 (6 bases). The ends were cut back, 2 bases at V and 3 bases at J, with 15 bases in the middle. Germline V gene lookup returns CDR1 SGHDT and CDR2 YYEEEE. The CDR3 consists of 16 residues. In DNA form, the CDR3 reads TGTGCCAGCAGCTTCCGGGTTGTGGGAGGCTACAATGAGCAGTTCTTC. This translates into CASSFRVVGGYNEQFF.

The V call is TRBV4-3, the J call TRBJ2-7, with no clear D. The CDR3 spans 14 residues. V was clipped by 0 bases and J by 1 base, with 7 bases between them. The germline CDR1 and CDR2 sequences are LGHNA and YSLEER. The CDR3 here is CASSQDTLSYEQYF. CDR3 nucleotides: TGCGCCAGCAGCCAAGATACCCTGTCCTACGAGCAGTACTTC.

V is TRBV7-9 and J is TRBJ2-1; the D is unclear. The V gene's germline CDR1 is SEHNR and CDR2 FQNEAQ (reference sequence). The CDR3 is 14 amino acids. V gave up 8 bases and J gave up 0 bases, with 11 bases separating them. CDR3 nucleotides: TGTGCCAGCGAGGCTAGGAGCTCCTACAATGAGCAGTTCTTC. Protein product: CASEARSSYNEQFF. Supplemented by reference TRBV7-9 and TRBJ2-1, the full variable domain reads DTGVSQNPRHKITKRGQNVTFRCDPISEHNRLYWYRQTLGQGPEFLTYFQNEAQLEKSRLLSDRFSAERPKGSFSTLEIQRTEQGDSAMYLCASEARSSYNEQFFGPGTRLTVL.

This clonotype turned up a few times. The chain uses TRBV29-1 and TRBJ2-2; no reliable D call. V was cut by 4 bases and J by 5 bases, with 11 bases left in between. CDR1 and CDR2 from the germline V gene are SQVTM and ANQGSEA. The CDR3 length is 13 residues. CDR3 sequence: CSVGGSWTGELFF. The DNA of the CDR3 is TGCAGCGTTGGTGGCAGTTGGACCGGGGAGCTGTTTTTT.

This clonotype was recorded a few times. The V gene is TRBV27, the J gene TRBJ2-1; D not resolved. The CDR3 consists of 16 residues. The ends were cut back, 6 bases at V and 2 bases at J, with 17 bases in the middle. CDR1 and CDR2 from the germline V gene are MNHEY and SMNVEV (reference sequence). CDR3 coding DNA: TGTGCCAGCAGCCCTCCCTTGATCGGTGCCTACAATGAGCAGTTCTTC. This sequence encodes CASSPPLIGAYNEQFF.

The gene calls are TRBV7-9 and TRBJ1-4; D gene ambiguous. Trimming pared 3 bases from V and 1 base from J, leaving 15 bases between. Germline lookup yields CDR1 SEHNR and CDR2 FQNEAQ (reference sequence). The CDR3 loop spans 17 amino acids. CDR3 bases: TGTGCCAGCAGCTTCTTTCCTGTGGGCAGAACTAATGAAAAACTGTTTTTT. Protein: CASSFFPVGRTNEKLFF.

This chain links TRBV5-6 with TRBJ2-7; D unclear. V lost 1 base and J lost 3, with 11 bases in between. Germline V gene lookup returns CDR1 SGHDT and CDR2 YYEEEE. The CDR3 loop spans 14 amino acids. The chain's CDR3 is CASSLFSLGYEQYF. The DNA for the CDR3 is TGTGCCAGCAGCTTGTTTTCGTTGGGCTACGAGCAGTACTTC. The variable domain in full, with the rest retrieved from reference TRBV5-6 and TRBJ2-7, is DAGVTQSPTHLIKTRGQQVTLRCSPKSGHDTVSWYQQALGQGPQFIFQYYEEEERQRGNFPDRFSGHQFPNYSSELNVNALLLGDSALYLCASSLFSLGYEQYFGPGTRLTVT.

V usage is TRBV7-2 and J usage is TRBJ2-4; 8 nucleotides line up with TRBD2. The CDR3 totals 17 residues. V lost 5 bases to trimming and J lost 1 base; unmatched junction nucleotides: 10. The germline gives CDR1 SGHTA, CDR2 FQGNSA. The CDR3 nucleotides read TGTGCCAGCAGCCCCACGGGGGGGGGGTTGGCCAAAAACATTCAGTACTTC. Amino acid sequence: CASSPTGGGLAKNIQYF.

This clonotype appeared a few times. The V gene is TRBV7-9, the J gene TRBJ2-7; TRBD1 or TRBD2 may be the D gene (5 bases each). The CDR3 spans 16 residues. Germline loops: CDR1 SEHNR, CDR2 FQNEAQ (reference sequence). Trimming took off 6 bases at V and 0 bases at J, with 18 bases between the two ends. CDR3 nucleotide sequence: TGTGCCAGCAGTCCACTCAGGGTTGGGAGCTCCTACGAGCAGTACTTC. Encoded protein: CASSPLRVGSSYEQYF.

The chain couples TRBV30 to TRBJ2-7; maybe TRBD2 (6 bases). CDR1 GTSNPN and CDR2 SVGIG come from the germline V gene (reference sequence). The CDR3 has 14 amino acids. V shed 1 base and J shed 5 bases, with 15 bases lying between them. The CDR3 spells CAWSEGGIKDEQYF. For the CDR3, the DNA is TGTGCCTGGAGTGAAGGCGGGATCAAGGACGAGCAGTACTTC.

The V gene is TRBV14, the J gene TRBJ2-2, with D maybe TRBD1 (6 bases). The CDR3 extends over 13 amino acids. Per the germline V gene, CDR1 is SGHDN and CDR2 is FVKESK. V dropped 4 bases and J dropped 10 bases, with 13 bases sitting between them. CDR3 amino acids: CASSLKGGPELFF. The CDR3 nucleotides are TGTGCCAGCAGCCTTAAAGGGGGACCGGAGCTGTTTTTT.

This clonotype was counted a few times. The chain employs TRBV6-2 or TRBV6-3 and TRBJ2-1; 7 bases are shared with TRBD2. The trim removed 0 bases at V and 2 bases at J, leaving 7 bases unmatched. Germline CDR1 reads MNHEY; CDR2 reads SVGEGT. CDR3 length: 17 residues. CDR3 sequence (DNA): TGTGCCAGCAGTTACTCCCCAGCGGGGACGGCCTACAATGAGCAGTTCTTC. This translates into CASSYSPAGTAYNEQFF.

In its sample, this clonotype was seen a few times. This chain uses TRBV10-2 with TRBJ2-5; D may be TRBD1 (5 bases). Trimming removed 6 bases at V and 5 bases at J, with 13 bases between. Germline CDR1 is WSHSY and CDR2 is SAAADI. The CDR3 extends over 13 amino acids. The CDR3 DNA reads TGCGCCAGCAGCACCCCAGGGTTGGAGACCCAGTACTTC. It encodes CASSTPGLETQYF.

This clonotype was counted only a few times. CDR3 nucleotide sequence: TGTGCCAGCAGCTTCGAAAGGCAGGCGGGCAATCAGCCCCAGCATTTT. Translation gives CASSFERQAGNQPQHF. The V call is TRBV7-2, the J call TRBJ1-5; D is uncertain. The V gene's germline CDR1 is SGHTA and CDR2 FQGNSA. V lost 3 bases and J lost 2, with 14 bases in between. CDR3 length: 16 residues. The full variable domain, its missing parts supplied by reference TRBV7-2 and TRBJ1-5, is GAGVSQSPSNKVTEKGKDVELRCDPISGHTALYWYRQSLGQGLEFLIYFQGNSAPDKSGLPSDRFSAERTGGSVSTLTIQRTQQEDSAVYLCASSFERQAGNQPQHFGDGTRLSIL.

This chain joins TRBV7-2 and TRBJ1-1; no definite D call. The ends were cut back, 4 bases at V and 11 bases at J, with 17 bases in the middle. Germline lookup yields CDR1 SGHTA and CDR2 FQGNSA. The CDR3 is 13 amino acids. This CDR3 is CASSSGAGVVAFF. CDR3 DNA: TGTGCCAGCAGCTCGGGTGCTGGGGTCGTTGCTTTCTTT.

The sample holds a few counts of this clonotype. CDR3: CASSEGLNLIYEQFF. The CDR3 bases are TGTGCCAGCAGTGAAGGTCTAAATCTAATATATGAGCAGTTCTTC. V usage is TRBV2 and J usage is TRBJ2-1; D is uncertain. The CDR3 is 15 amino acids. Trimming took off 1 base at V and 8 bases at J, with 15 bases between the two ends. CDR1 SNHLY and CDR2 FYNNEI come from the germline V gene.

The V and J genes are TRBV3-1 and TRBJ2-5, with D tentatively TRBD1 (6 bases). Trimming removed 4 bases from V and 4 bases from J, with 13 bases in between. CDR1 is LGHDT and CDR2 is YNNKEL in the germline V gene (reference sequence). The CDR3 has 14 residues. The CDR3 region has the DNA TGTGCCAGCAGCCCGACTACAGGGTCAGAGACCCAGTACTTC. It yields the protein CASSPTTGSETQYF.

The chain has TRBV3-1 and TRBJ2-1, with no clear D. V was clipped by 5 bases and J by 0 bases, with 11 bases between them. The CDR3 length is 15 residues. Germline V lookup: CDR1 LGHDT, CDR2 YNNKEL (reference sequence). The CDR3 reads CASSAALNSYNEQFF. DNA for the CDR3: TGTGCCAGCAGCGCTGCCCTAAACTCCTACAATGAGCAGTTCTTC.

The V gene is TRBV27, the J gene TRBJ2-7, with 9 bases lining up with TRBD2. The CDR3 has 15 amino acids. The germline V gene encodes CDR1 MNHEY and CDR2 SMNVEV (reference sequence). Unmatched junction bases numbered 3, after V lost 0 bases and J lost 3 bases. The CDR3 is CASSLSGTSSYEQYF. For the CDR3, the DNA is TGTGCCAGCAGTTTATCGGGGACTAGCAGCTACGAGCAGTACTTC.

CDR3 residues: CASMAVTYTIYF. The CDR3 region has the DNA TGTGCCAGCATGGCAGTCACCTACACCATATATTTT. The rearrangement links TRBV12-3 or TRBV12-4 to TRBJ1-3; D not resolved. This CDR3 region has 12 residues. Trimming stripped 7 bases from V and 8 bases from J, with 12 bases between.

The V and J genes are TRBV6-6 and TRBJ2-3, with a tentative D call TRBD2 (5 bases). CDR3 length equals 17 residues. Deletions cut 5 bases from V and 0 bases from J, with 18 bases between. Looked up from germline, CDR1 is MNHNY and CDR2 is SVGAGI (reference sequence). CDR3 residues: CASSPARGAPSTDTQYF. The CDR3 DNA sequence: TGTGCCAGCAGTCCTGCTCGGGGAGCCCCTAGCACAGATACGCAGTATTTT.

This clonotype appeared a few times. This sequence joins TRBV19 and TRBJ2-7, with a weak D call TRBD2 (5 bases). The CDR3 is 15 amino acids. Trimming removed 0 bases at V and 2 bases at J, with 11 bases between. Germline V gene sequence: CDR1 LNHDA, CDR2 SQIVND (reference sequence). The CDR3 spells CASSIDPSGAYEQYF. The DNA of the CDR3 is TGTGCCAGTAGTATAGATCCCAGCGGAGCCTACGAGCAGTACTTC.

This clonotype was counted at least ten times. CDR3 sequence (DNA): TGTGCCAGCAGGAGGGGGGGAGATACGCAGTATTTT. Amino acids: CASRRGGDTQYF. The chain joins TRBV12-3 or TRBV12-4 to TRBJ2-3, with TRBD2 as a possible D gene (7 bases). This CDR3 contains 12 residues. The V end lost 6 bases, the J end lost 5 bases, and 9 bases lay between the germline ends.